These 25 T cell receptor beta chains originate from one sample sequenced in a study of T-cell reconstitution after alpha-beta-depleted transplantation in children. Construction of the TCRbeta library involved unique molecular identifiers. In TCRdb, the PCR reads were re-called with MiXCR into one record per CDR3 protein. The profile covers about 600,000 distinct CDR3 sequences, with about 21% appearing a single time and less than 15% taken by the ten largest. This material consisted of PBMCs, mostly from graft donor cells, taken 360 days after TCRalphabeta/CD19-depleted stem cell transplant. These receptors all stem from a boy under two years old who had a stem cell transplant for acute myeloid leukemia, so the T cells may come from the graft donor.

The gene calls are TRBV12-3 or TRBV12-4 and TRBJ2-6; 9 positions match TRBD2. Trimming removed 3 bases from V and 1 base from J; junction bases left unmatched: 10. The CDR3 spans 19 residues. The CDR3 protein is CASSLRGLAGLSGANVLTF. In DNA form, the CDR3 reads TGTGCCAGCAGTTTGAGAGGGCTAGCGGGGCTTTCTGGGGCCAACGTCCTGACTTTC.

CDR3 coding DNA: TGTGCCAGCAGCTTCACCCTCTTATCAGGGGCCACCTACAATGAGCAGTTCTTC. Its translation: CASSFTLLSGATYNEQFF. The chain combines TRBV11-1 with TRBJ2-1; maybe TRBD1 (6 bases). The V end lost 3 bases, the J end lost 2 bases, and 20 bases lay between the germline ends. The germline gives CDR1 SGHAT, CDR2 FQDESV (reference sequence). There are 18 residues in the CDR3.

Only a few counts were recorded for this clonotype. The V gene is TRBV6-1, the J gene TRBJ2-4; 10 nucleotides agree with TRBD2. CDR3 length: 13 amino acids. Germline CDR1 is MNHNS and CDR2 is SASEGT. J gave up 6 bases and V 6 bases, and 2 bases lay outside the gene matches. The CDR3 protein is CASSRTSGNIQYF. The CDR3 DNA reads as TGTGCCAGCAGCCGGACTAGCGGAAACATTCAGTACTTC.

This clonotype was observed a few times. The chain couples TRBV29-1 to TRBJ1-2; D might be TRBD1 (6 bases). V was cut by 0 bases and J by 4 bases, with 12 bases left in between. CDR1 and CDR2 (germline): SQVTM, ANQGSEA. The CDR3 has 14 amino acids. As DNA, the CDR3 is TGCAGCGTTGAAGATCCTCGACAGGCCTATGGCTACACCTTC. Its translation: CSVEDPRQAYGYTF.

V is TRBV6-5 and J is TRBJ2-5, with TRBD1 as a possible D gene (6 bases). This CDR3 is 14 amino acids long. Trimming stripped 2 bases from V and 5 bases from J, with 12 bases between. Per germline, CDR1 MNHEY and CDR2 SVGAGI. This CDR3 is CASSYVWQGETQYF. The CDR3 bases are TGTGCCAGCAGTTACGTCTGGCAGGGGGAGACCCAGTACTTC.

Many counts were recorded for this clonotype. The rearrangement joins TRBV29-1 to TRBJ1-1; a possible D gene is TRBD1 (5 bases). This CDR3 has 12 amino acids. Germline loops: CDR1 SQVTM, CDR2 ANQGSEA. Deletions cut 7 bases from V and 6 bases from J, with 15 bases between. CDR3 sequence reads: CSGSGPGAEAFF. The DNA of the CDR3 is TGCAGCGGATCAGGGCCGGGAGCTGAAGCTTTCTTT.

In its sample, this clonotype was seen a few times. The chain is built from TRBV4-3 and TRBJ2-1; tentatively, D is TRBD1 (6 bases). Germline V CDR1 and CDR2: LGHNA, YSLEER. The CDR3 totals 13 residues. Trimming took 3 bases from V and 10 from J, leaving 13 bases between them. The CDR3 nucleotides read TGCGCCAGCAGCCAGCAGGGGATTCGGGAGCAGTTCTTC. Translated, it gives CASSQQGIREQFF.

The chain carries TRBV24-1 and TRBJ2-3; D remains ambiguous. V gave up 4 bases and J gave up 11 bases, with 15 bases separating them. CDR1 is KGHDR and CDR2 is SFDVKD in the germline V gene. The CDR3 runs 13 residues. CDR3 region: CATSDLTPTGQYF. The CDR3, as DNA: TGTGCCACCAGTGACCTGACCCCGACGGGGCAGTATTTT.

In this sample, this clonotype turned up a few times. V is TRBV28 and J is TRBJ1-2; TRBD1 matches at 7 bases. V shed 8 bases, J shed 1 base, and the junction held 16 bases outside the gene matches. The CDR3 loop spans 17 amino acids. Germline lookup yields CDR1 MDHEN and CDR2 SYDVKM. CDR3 DNA sequence: TGTGCCAGCGCGCTCGAGGAGGGGGCGGCGGTTAACTATGGCTACACCTTC. Protein sequence: CASALEEGAAVNYGYTF.

This clonotype has at least ten counts. The chain links TRBV7-2 to TRBJ2-3, with 11 bases that match TRBD2. Germline values: CDR1 SGHTA, CDR2 FQGNSA. Trimming removed 4 bases from V and 5 bases from J; junction bases left unmatched: 8. The CDR3 covers 16 residues. This CDR3 reads CASSSGLAGGVDTQYF. The CDR3 nucleotides are TGTGCCAGCAGCTCGGGGCTAGCGGGGGGCGTAGATACGCAGTATTTT.

The chain combines TRBV20-1 with TRBJ2-5; tentatively, D is TRBD2 (6 bases). The CDR3 covers 16 residues. Germline V CDR1 and CDR2: DFQATT, SNEGSKA (reference sequence). V was cut by 3 bases and J by 4 bases, with 21 bases left in between. The CDR3 sequence: CSARRILRDSRETQYF. The DNA of the CDR3 is TGCAGTGCTAGGAGGATACTCCGGGACTCGAGAGAGACCCAGTACTTC.

This clonotype occurred many times. V gene TRBV28 combines with J gene TRBJ2-7, with 7 positions matching TRBD1. CDR3 length: 14 residues. In germline, CDR1 is MDHEN, CDR2 SYDVKM. The junction had 6 bases not matched to a gene; V was cut back by 6 bases and J by 1 base. The CDR3 coding sequence is TGTGCCAGCAGCGTGACAGGGTTTTCCTACGAGCAGTACGTC. Translating it yields CASSVTGFSYEQYV.

V is TRBV7-2 and J is TRBJ2-3; the D is unclear. The CDR3 spans 12 residues. Trimming stripped 1 base from V and 14 bases from J, with 13 bases between. CDR1 and CDR2 (germline): SGHTA, FQGNSA. The chain's CDR3 is CASSLESARRYF. The CDR3 region has the DNA TGTGCCAGCAGCTTAGAATCGGCGAGGAGGTATTTT.

The rearrangement joins TRBV10-3 to TRBJ2-1; D gene uncertain. There are 13 residues in the CDR3. V dropped 4 bases and J dropped 10 bases, with 14 bases sitting between them. Germline lookup yields CDR1 ENHRY and CDR2 SYGVKD. DNA of the CDR3: TGTGCCATCAGTGGGGGTGGACCCGGGGAGCAGTTCTTC. This codes for CAISGGGPGEQFF.

The chain recombines TRBV15 with TRBJ1-3, with D unclear. The CDR3 spans 15 residues. Germline V lookup: CDR1 LNHNV, CDR2 YYDKDF (reference sequence). V lost 0 bases to trimming and J lost 2 bases, with 8 bases between them. The CDR3 region has the DNA TGTGCCACCAGCAGAGATTCGACAACTGGAAACACCATATATTTT. This gives the protein CATSRDSTTGNTIYF.

This chain joins TRBV4-1 and TRBJ2-3; D might be TRBD2 (6 bases). The germline CDR1 and CDR2 sequences are MGHRA and YSYEKL. V lost 1 base and J lost 1, with 15 bases in between. The CDR3 runs 17 residues. The DNA for the CDR3 is TGCGCCAGCAGCCAAGTGTTGCGGGGCGCGGGCACAGATACGCAGTATTTT. It specifies CASSQVLRGAGTDTQYF.

CDR3 nucleotides: TGTGCCAGCAGCCCCGGGACTAGCGGCAAGTACGAGCAGTACGTC. Protein sequence: CASSPGTSGKYEQYV. The chain has TRBV28 and TRBJ2-7; 11 bases are a match to TRBD2. Trimming at V came to 6 bases and at J to 4 bases, leaving 8 bases not matched to a gene. The CDR3 is 15 amino acids. From germline, CDR1 is MDHEN and CDR2 SYDVKM.

This chain connects TRBV14 to TRBJ1-1; possibly TRBD1 for D (6 bases). Germline CDR1 SGHDN, CDR2 FVKESK. Between the trimmed V and J ends, which lost 3 bases and 4 bases, there was a span of 21 bases. This CDR3 comprises 17 residues. CDR3 coding DNA: TGTGCCAGCAGCCATCTCGGGAGGGGGGGCGCTGGCACTGAAGCTTTCTTT. It encodes CASSHLGRGGAGTEAFF.

The rearrangement joins TRBV15 to TRBJ1-2, with D maybe TRBD1 (6 bases). The CDR3 runs to 15 residues. With 0 bases removed from V and 2 bases from J, the gap between germline ends came to 10 bases. Germline V gene data show CDR1 as LNHNV and CDR2 as YYDKDF (reference sequence). The DNA of the CDR3 is TGTGCCACCAGCAGAGAAGGGGGGATCAACTATGGCTACACCTTC. Translating gives CATSREGGINYGYTF.

The chain carries TRBV5-6 and TRBJ2-2; 8 positions agree with TRBD2. This CDR3 has 16 amino acids. V shed 0 bases and J 1 base; nucleotides not matched to a gene: 2. Germline lookup yields CDR1 SGHDT and CDR2 YYEEEE. CDR3 in amino acids: CASSLAGGENTGELFF. In nucleotides, the CDR3 is TGTGCCAGCAGCTTGGCCGGGGGGGAGAACACCGGGGAGCTGTTTTTT.

This chain uses TRBV14 with TRBJ2-7; the D gene is possibly TRBD2 (5 bases). The V and J ends lost 1 base and 3 bases respectively, with 13 bases between them. The germline V gene has CDR1 SGHDN and CDR2 FVKESK. This CDR3 has 15 amino acids. As DNA, the CDR3 is TGTGCCAGCAGCCAAGGTCAGGCCGGGGTCTACGAGCAGTACTTC. Protein sequence: CASSQGQAGVYEQYF. Full variable domain (remainder filled in from reference TRBV14 and TRBJ2-7): EAGVTQFPSHSVIEKGQTVTLRCDPISGHDNLYWYRRVMGKEIKFLLHFVKESKQDESGMPNNRFLAERTGGTYSTLKVQPAELEDSGVYFCASSQGQAGVYEQYFGPGTRLTVT.

This clonotype was recorded many times. The chain carries TRBV29-1 and TRBJ2-7; TRBD1 agrees at 7 bases. V lost 6 bases, J lost 4 bases, and 9 bases stayed unmatched. The CDR3 is 13 amino acids. The germline V gene encodes CDR1 SQVTM and CDR2 ANQGSEA. CDR3 sequence: CSVAHRTGYEQYF. The CDR3 nucleotides are TGCAGCGTGGCCCACCGGACAGGATACGAGCAGTACTTC.

This clonotype was detected ten times or more. V is TRBV20-1 and J is TRBJ1-1, with 9 positions matching TRBD1. This CDR3 has 15 amino acids. The ends lost 6 bases at V and 0 bases at J; junction bases unmatched: 8. Germline V gene data show CDR1 as DFQATT and CDR2 as SNEGSKA (reference sequence). The CDR3 coding sequence is TGCAGTGCCCGTGACAGGGGGGTCATGAACACTGAAGCTTTCTTT. Protein: CSARDRGVMNTEAFF.

The count of this clonotype is one. This chain uses TRBV12-3 or TRBV12-4 with TRBJ2-7; D may be TRBD2 (5 bases). V was pared by 3 bases and J by 6 bases, with 15 bases between. This CDR3 is built from 14 residues. The chain's CDR3 is CASSFEAPRGEQYF. As DNA, the CDR3 is TGTGCCAGCAGTTTCGAGGCCCCCCGGGGCGAGCAGTACTTC.

The chain couples TRBV18 to TRBJ2-3; maybe TRBD2 (6 bases). The germline V and J ends were trimmed by 3 bases and 0 bases, with 13 bases remaining between them. CDR3 length: 16 residues. Germline values: CDR1 KGHSH, CDR2 LQKENI. CDR3 in amino acids: CASSPDRGGSTDTQYF. The CDR3 region has the DNA TGTGCCAGCTCACCTGATCGTGGGGGGAGCACAGATACGCAGTATTTT.